What follows are 30 T cell receptor beta chains derived from one specimen sequenced in a study of blood T cell repertoires in COVID-19. This table comes from immunoSEQ multiplex PCR, and its TCRdb copy is limited to in-frame clones, with some not included. This sample has about 63,000 clones, with over 70% found just once. Sequenced: peripheral blood. Receptor source: a human donor in a cohort sampled during active COVID-19.

The chain combines TRBV29-1 with TRBJ1-1; TRBD1 is a possible D gene (6 bases). V gave up 5 bases and J gave up 0 bases, with 13 bases separating them. The CDR3 sequence is 14 residues long. CDR1 and CDR2 (germline): SQVTM, ANQGSEA. The CDR3, as DNA: TGCAGCGTTAAGACAGGACAGATGAACACTGAAGCTTTCTTT. It codes for CSVKTGQMNTEAFF. Complete variable domain (other parts from reference TRBV29-1 and TRBJ1-1): SAVISQKPSRDICQRGTSLTIQCQVDSQVTMMFWYRQQPGQSLTLIATANQGSEATYESGFVIDKFPISRPNLTFSTLTVSNMSPEDSSIYLCSVKTGQMNTEAFFGQGTRLTVV.

J is TRBJ2-7 and V is TRBV28; 7 bases agree with TRBD1. From germline, CDR1 is MDHEN and CDR2 SYDVKM. This CDR3 spans 14 amino acids. V dropped 4 bases and J dropped 0; count of bases not matched to a gene: 3. CDR3: CASSSPGGSYEQYF. CDR3 DNA: TGTGCCAGCAGTTCACCAGGGGGCTCCTACGAGCAGTACTTC.

The chain uses TRBV9 and TRBJ2-7; 7 bases agree with TRBD2. Germline CDR1 reads SGDLS; CDR2 reads YYNGEE. This CDR3 is built from 14 residues. The V segment lost 2 bases and the J segment 0 bases; nucleotides outside the gene matches: 2. For the CDR3, the DNA is TGTGCCAGCAGCGTCAGCGGGATCTCCTACGAGCAGTACTTC. Its protein is CASSVSGISYEQYF.

V gene TRBV5-1 combines with J gene TRBJ2-7, with 7 nucleotides matching TRBD2. The CDR3 spans 15 residues. Germline V gives CDR1 SGHRS, CDR2 YFSETQ. V was pared by 0 bases and J by 2 bases, with 5 bases of the junction left unmatched. The CDR3 loop is CASSLGASGTYEQYF. CDR3 nucleotide sequence: TGCGCCAGCAGCTTGGGGGCTAGCGGAACCTACGAGCAGTACTTC.

The count of this clone is one. CDR3 loop: CASRPGAGGEKLFF. The CDR3 DNA reads TGTGCCAGCAGGCCAGGGGCCGGGGGGGAAAAACTGTTTTTT. V gene TRBV2 combines with J gene TRBJ1-4; D possibly corresponds to TRBD1 (6 bases). CDR3 length: 14 amino acids. In germline, CDR1 is SNHLY, CDR2 FYNNEI. Trimming removed 6 bases from V and 8 bases from J, with 16 bases in between.

The chain recombines TRBV5-1 with TRBJ1-6; a possible D gene is TRBD1 (5 bases). The CDR3 has 14 amino acids. The germline CDR1 and CDR2 sequences are SGHRS and YFSETQ. V dropped 4 bases and J dropped 9 bases, with 14 bases sitting between them. DNA of the CDR3: TGCGCCAGCAGCCCCGGCGGGGGTGGTTCACCCCTCCACTTT. Its protein is CASSPGGGGSPLHF.

This clone has only a few counts. The rearrangement links TRBV5-1 to TRBJ1-3; the D is unclear. Germline V lookup: CDR1 SGHRS, CDR2 YFSETQ. This CDR3 region has 15 residues. Trimming cost V 7 bases and J 0 bases, with 14 bases left between them. CDR3 DNA: TGCGCCAGCCCGTGGGCGGGGTCCTCTGGAAACACCATATATTTT. It encodes CASPWAGSSGNTIYF.

The genes are TRBV18 and TRBJ2-1; TRBD1 might be the D (5 bases). Trimming removed 0 bases from V and 9 bases from J, with 12 bases in between. The CDR3 runs 14 residues. Germline V gene data show CDR1 as KGHSH and CDR2 as LQKENI. CDR3 protein: CASSPPTPTGEQFF. The DNA for the CDR3 is TGTGCCAGCTCACCACCCACACCCACAGGTGAGCAGTTCTTC.

The J gene is TRBJ2-7, the V gene TRBV9, with 9 nucleotides matching TRBD1. V shed 4 bases and J 7 bases; nucleotides not matched to a gene: 12. CDR3 size: 15 residues. Germline V CDR1 and CDR2: SGDLS, YYNGEE. The CDR3 spells CASSFSPGTGREQYF. The CDR3 bases are TGTGCCAGCAGCTTTAGTCCCGGGACAGGGCGGGAGCAGTACTTC.

The chain carries TRBV2 and TRBJ1-4, with D unclear. Germline values: CDR1 SNHLY, CDR2 FYNNEI. The CDR3 totals 17 residues. With 4 bases removed from V and 4 bases from J, the gap between germline ends came to 19 bases. The CDR3 region is CASSAFIPSGSNEKLFF. The CDR3 bases are TGTGCCAGCAGTGCCTTCATTCCGTCCGGGAGTAATGAAAAACTGTTTTTT.

This chain joins TRBV19 and TRBJ2-4; TRBD1 matches 7 bases. V was pared by 4 bases and J by 2 bases, with 2 bases of the junction left unmatched. The germline V gene has CDR1 LNHDA and CDR2 SQIVND (reference sequence). This CDR3 comprises 14 residues. CDR3 in DNA: TGTGCCAGTAGTACAGGGGGTACCAAAAACATTCAGTACTTC. This translates into CASSTGGTKNIQYF.

This chain joins TRBV7-6 and TRBJ2-7; weak D call: TRBD1 (6 bases). Germline V lookup: CDR1 SGHVS, CDR2 FNYEAQ. The V and J ends lost 3 bases and 7 bases respectively, with 10 bases between them. CDR3 length: 12 residues. CDR3 nucleotide sequence: TGTGCCAGCAGCTTCGCAGGGGAAGAGCAGTACTTC. The encoded protein is CASSFAGEEQYF. The full variable domain, rest sourced from reference TRBV7-6 and TRBJ2-7, is GAGVSQSPRYKVTKRGQDVALRCDPISGHVSLYWYRQALGQGPEFLTYFNYEAQQDKSGLPNDRFSAERPEGSISTLTIQRTEQRDSAMYRCASSFAGEEQYFGPGTRLTVT.

There are a few counts of this clone. The chain recombines TRBV5-1 with TRBJ2-1; 9 nucleotides agree with TRBD2. The length of the CDR3 is 17 residues. The ends lost 4 bases at V and 5 bases at J; junction bases unmatched: 13. Per germline, CDR1 SGHRS and CDR2 YFSETQ. CDR3 sequence: CASSRRPASGVNNEQFF. DNA for the CDR3: TGCGCCAGCAGCCGGAGACCGGCTAGCGGGGTTAACAATGAGCAGTTCTTC.

This clone was seen a handful of times. This chain connects TRBV19 to TRBJ2-2, with TRBD1 matching over 7 bases. The junction had 5 bases not matched to a gene; V was cut back by 10 bases and J by 6 bases. There are 12 residues in the CDR3. Germline values: CDR1 LNHDA, CDR2 SQIVND (reference sequence). In DNA form, the CDR3 reads TGTGCCACTCACAGGGGTCCCGGGGAGCTGTTTTTT. Its translation is CATHRGPGELFF.

This clone was recorded once. This chain connects TRBV11-2 to TRBJ2-7, with 10 bases that match TRBD2. The V gene end was trimmed by 3 bases and the J gene end by 0 bases; junction bases not matched to a gene: 11. CDR1 SGHAT and CDR2 FQNNGV come from the germline V gene. The CDR3 is made up of 18 amino acids. In nucleotides, the CDR3 is TGTGCCAGCAGCTTTTCAACTAGCGGGGCGACTATCTCCTACGAGCAGTACTTC. Translating it yields CASSFSTSGATISYEQYF.

Here the CDR3 DNA reads TGTGCCAGCAGTTTACAGGGGATCACCTACGAGCAGTACTTC. Its protein product is CASSLQGITYEQYF. This chain joins TRBV28 and TRBJ2-7; D perhaps matches TRBD1 (6 bases). Trimming left V 2 bases short and J 2 bases short, with 10 bases between. CDR1 is MDHEN, CDR2 SYDVKM, per germline. The CDR3 covers 14 residues.

The chain links TRBV19 to TRBJ2-2; a possible D gene is TRBD2 (7 bases). The CDR3 covers 13 residues. Germline V gives CDR1 LNHDA, CDR2 SQIVND (reference sequence). CDR3 region: CVPAKGGAGELFF. DNA of the CDR3: TGTGTCCCTGCGAAGGGGGGGGCCGGGGAGCTGTTTTTT.

The chain joins TRBV2 to TRBJ1-1; D gene unclear. Germline V gene data show CDR1 as SNHLY and CDR2 as FYNNEI. Trimming took off 2 bases at V and 8 bases at J, with 6 bases between the two ends. The CDR3 contains 11 residues. The CDR3 loop is CASSESIEAFF. The CDR3 bases are TGTGCCAGCAGTGAATCAATCGAAGCTTTCTTT.

The chain combines TRBV10-2 with TRBJ2-3; D might be TRBD1 (6 bases). CDR3 length: 15 residues. With 3 bases removed from V and 6 bases from J, the gap between germline ends came to 16 bases. Germline CDR1 is WSHSY and CDR2 is SAAADI. CDR3 nucleotides: TGCGCCAGCAGTGATTGGGGTCAGGGGAATGATACGCAGTATTTT. This sequence encodes CASSDWGQGNDTQYF.

The chain couples TRBV3-1 (or the pseudogene TRBV3-2) to TRBJ1-3, with D possibly matching TRBD1 (6 bases). Germline V lookup: CDR1 LGHDT, CDR2 YNNKEL (reference sequence). Between the trimmed V and J ends, which lost 4 bases and 0 bases, there was a span of 10 bases. The CDR3 is 15 residues long. CDR3 residues: CASSRWTASGNTIYF. The CDR3 DNA reads as TGTGCCAGCAGCCGATGGACAGCCTCTGGAAACACCATATATTTT.

The rearrangement uses TRBV5-1 and TRBJ2-2, with a possible D match to TRBD1 (6 bases). CDR1 is SGHRS, CDR2 YFSETQ, per germline. CDR3 length: 14 amino acids. V was clipped by 4 bases and J by 1 base, with 8 bases between them. The CDR3 DNA sequence: TGCGCCAGCAGCGTGACAGGGAACACCGGGGAGCTGTTTTTT. Translating it yields CASSVTGNTGELFF.

The sample holds a few counts of this clone. The chain is built from TRBV2 and TRBJ2-3, with D maybe TRBD2 (6 bases). V dropped 6 bases and J dropped 9 bases, with 19 bases sitting between them. Germline V gene sequence: CDR1 SNHLY, CDR2 FYNNEI. The CDR3 runs 14 residues. For the CDR3, the DNA is TGTGCCAGCAGGGAACATCTGCAGGGAGGCACGCAGTATTTT. This encodes CASREHLQGGTQYF.

The V call is TRBV5-6, the J call TRBJ2-7; 9 bases match TRBD2. Germline trimming cut 3 bases from V and 7 bases from J; bases unmatched to any gene: 14. Per the germline V gene, CDR1 is SGHDT and CDR2 is YYEEEE. The CDR3 runs 16 residues. DNA of the CDR3: TGTGCCAGCAGCTATCGAGGGCGGGGACTAGCCCGTGAGCAGTACTTC. Translating it yields CASSYRGRGLAREQYF.

The chain carries TRBV2 and TRBJ2-2, with 8 bases identical to TRBD1. The CDR3 has 13 amino acids. CDR1 is SNHLY and CDR2 is FYNNEI in the germline V gene. This CDR3 reads CGDRGGETGELFF. CDR3 nucleotides: TGTGGTGACAGGGGTGGGGAAACCGGGGAGCTGTTTTTT. Drawing the rest from reference TRBV2 and TRBJ2-2, the complete variable domain is EPEVTQTPSHQVTQMGQEVILRCVPISNHLYFYWYRQILGQKVEFLVSFYNNEISEKSEIFDDQFSVERPDGSNFTLKIRSTKLEDSAMYFCGDRGGETGELFFGEGSRLTVL.

The chain joins TRBV4-1 to TRBJ1-1; 7 bases fit TRBD1. The CDR3 has 15 residues. Germline V gene lookup returns CDR1 MGHRA and CDR2 YSYEKL. V lost 3 bases, J lost 6 bases, and 10 bases stayed unmatched. The CDR3 nucleotides read TGCGCCAGCAGCCAGAATCAGGGGGTGGCGGCTGAAGCTTTCTTT. This encodes CASSQNQGVAAEAFF.

The chain joins TRBV3-1 (or the pseudogene TRBV3-2) to TRBJ2-2; TRBD1 might be the D (6 bases). Germline V lookup: CDR1 LGHDT, CDR2 YNNKEL (reference sequence). Trimming stripped 0 bases from V and 5 bases from J, with 16 bases between. The CDR3 runs to 17 residues. CDR3 DNA: TGTGCCAGCAGCCAAGAGGGACACTTAGGATATACCGGGGAGCTGTTTTTT. This translates into CASSQEGHLGYTGELFF.

This chain joins TRBV5-1 and TRBJ2-1; maybe TRBD1 (5 bases). Per germline, CDR1 SGHRS and CDR2 YFSETQ. V dropped 5 bases and J dropped 8 bases, with 20 bases sitting between them. The CDR3 runs 15 residues. As DNA, the CDR3 is TGCGCCAGCAGTTTACCCCTAGGGGTGTCGGATGAGCAGTTCTTC. Its protein is CASSLPLGVSDEQFF.

The rearrangement joins TRBV5-1 to TRBJ2-3; 7 bases fit TRBD1. CDR3 length: 13 amino acids. In germline, CDR1 is SGHRS, CDR2 YFSETQ. Losses at the gene ends were 2 bases for V and 4 bases for J; bases not matched to a gene: 1. CDR3 protein: CASSLGGPDTQYF. The CDR3 DNA is TGCGCCAGCAGCTTAGGGGGCCCAGATACGCAGTATTTT.

This clone is a singleton in its sample. The CDR3 reads CASSNLGGRNTEAFF. For the CDR3, the DNA is TGCGCCAGCAGTAATTTGGGGGGTAGGAACACTGAAGCTTTCTTT. The chain has TRBV5-1 and TRBJ1-1; D is perhaps TRBD1 (5 bases). Germline CDR1 and CDR2: SGHRS and YFSETQ. Trimming took off 5 bases at V and 1 base at J, with 15 bases between the two ends. The CDR3 runs to 15 residues.

The count of this clone is one. V and J are TRBV5-6 and TRBJ1-2; D may be TRBD1 (5 bases). V lost 4 bases to trimming and J lost 1 base, with 11 bases between them. Germline V gives CDR1 SGHDT, CDR2 YYEEEE. The CDR3 is 14 residues long. The DNA for the CDR3 is TGTGCCAGCAGCGTGGGACTTAATAACTATGGCTACACCTTC. Translation: CASSVGLNNYGYTF.